What follows describes a single TCR beta chain. Donors were grouped by their self-reported clinical history. This CDR3 is built from 14 residues. Trimming cost V 1 base and J 1 base, with 5 bases left between them. Germline CDR1 SGHVS, CDR2 FQNEAQ. These data come from a study of blood T cell repertoires in COVID-19. Assay: immunoSEQ multiplex PCR; the TCRdb copy retains only in-frame clones and omits some. The sample has around 320,000 clones, 85% to 90% seen once. The sample comprised PBMCs or T cells enriched from blood (not recorded which). This clonotype was sampled from a woman aged 50 to 60 who had been exposed to COVID-19. The chain carries TRBV7-8 and TRBJ1-5; D is unresolved. The CDR3: CASSLGRSNQPQHF. CDR3 DNA sequence: TGTGCCAGCAGCTTAGGGAGAAGCAATCAGCCCCAGCATTTT.